These T cell receptor beta chains were read from a single sample in a study of shared clonotypes between healthy human individuals. Measured with immunoSEQ multiplex PCR; TCRdb has only the in-frame clones, and not every one. Of fewer than 3 million clones listed, under 95% are singletons. Sequenced sample: naive CD4+ T cells from PBMCs. These receptors were obtained from a man younger than 35 in good health. Some clones in this sample may be carry-over from other donors' samples. Each CDR3 is given with its conserved first and last residue. D genes are given only for firm matches. Expanded clones are given a class, and other clones once, few, many or no size at all.

D gene: -
clone size: -
J gene: TRBJ1-2
V gene: TRBV4-2
CDR3 DNA: TGTGCCAGCAGCCAAGAGGTGGTCATCTATGGCTACACCTTC
CDR3 protein: CASSQEVVIYGYTF

D gene: TRBD1
clone size: -
J gene: TRBJ1-6
V gene: TRBV30
CDR3 DNA: TGTGCCTTCGGACAGGGTAGCTCCTATAATTCACCCCTCCACTTT
CDR3 protein: CAFGQGSSYNSPLHF

D gene: -
clone size: -
J gene: TRBJ2-3
V gene: TRBV7-5
CDR3 DNA: TGTGTCAGAAGCTTCGGACTAGCGGGAGATAAGGCTACGCAGTATTTT
CDR3 protein: CVRSFGLAGDKATQYF

D gene: -
clone size: -
J gene: TRBJ1-3
V gene: TRBV2
CDR3 DNA: TGTGCCAGCAGTGTACCCGCCGGGCCCTCTGGAAACACCATATATTTT
CDR3 protein: CASSVPAGPSGNTIYF

D gene: TRBD1
clone size: -
J gene: TRBJ1-1
V gene: TRBV18
CDR3 DNA: TGTGCCAGCTCACCACGACAACAGGGGGCTGGCACTGAAGCTTTCTTT
CDR3 protein: CASSPRQQGAGTEAFF

D gene: TRBD1
clone size: -
J gene: TRBJ2-3
V gene: TRBV18
CDR3 DNA: TGTGCCAGCTCACCAGACAGGGGCCCTGGGACAGATACGCAGTATTTT
CDR3 protein: CASSPDRGPGTDTQYF

D gene: TRBD1
clone size: -
J gene: TRBJ2-3
V gene: TRBV18
CDR3 DNA: TGTGCCAGCTCAACACGGGACAGGGGGCTTTCAGATACGCAGTATTTT
CDR3 protein: CASSTRDRGLSDTQYF

D gene: -
clone size: -
J gene: TRBJ2-2
V gene: TRBV6-6
CDR3 DNA: TGTGCCAGCAGTTACTCGGGCCAGGGAACCGGGGAGCTGTTTTTT
CDR3 protein: CASSYSGQGTGELFF

D gene: TRBD2
clone size: -
J gene: TRBJ2-7
V gene: TRBV13
CDR3 DNA: TGTGCCAGCAGCTTCCGACTAGCCCCCTACGAGCAGTACTTC
CDR3 protein: CASSFRLAPYEQYF

D gene: -
clone size: -
J gene: TRBJ1-5
V gene: TRBV21-1
CDR3 DNA: TGTGCCAGCCGAAGACACGACGGGATTGGGCTAAGCAATCAGCCCCAGCATTTT
CDR3 protein: CASRRHDGIGLSNQPQHF

D gene: -
clone size: -
J gene: TRBJ1-2
V gene: TRBV27
CDR3 DNA: TGTGCCAGCAGTTTATCAATTGGAGTCAGTTACTATGGCTACACCTTC
CDR3 protein: CASSLSIGVSYYGYTF

D gene: -
clone size: -
J gene: TRBJ1-1
V gene: TRBV5-1
CDR3 DNA: TGCGCCAGCAGCCTGAGGGTGAACACTGAAGCTTTCTTT
CDR3 protein: CASSLRVNTEAFF

D gene: -
clone size: once
J gene: TRBJ2-3
V gene: TRBV7-3
CDR3 DNA: TGTGCCAGCAGCTTAAGTCGGGGATCCACAGATACGCAGTATTTT
CDR3 protein: CASSLSRGSTDTQYF

D gene: TRBD1
clone size: once
J gene: TRBJ2-2
V gene: TRBV19
CDR3 DNA: TGTGCCAGTAACCACATCCGGGACAGGAACACCGGGGAGCTGTTTTTT
CDR3 protein: CASNHIRDRNTGELFF

D gene: -
clone size: -
J gene: TRBJ1-1
V gene: TRBV6-5
CDR3 DNA: TGTGCCAGCAGTTACTCAGGGCAGGGCACTGAAGCTTTCTTT
CDR3 protein: CASSYSGQGTEAFF

D gene: -
clone size: -
J gene: TRBJ2-7
V gene: TRBV11-2
CDR3 DNA: TGTGCCAGCAGCACAGGCCTTAACTACGAGCAGTACTTC
CDR3 protein: CASSTGLNYEQYF

D gene: TRBD2
clone size: -
J gene: TRBJ2-7
V gene: TRBV30
CDR3 DNA: TGTGCCTGGAGTGAAACTAGCGGGAGATTTTACGAGCAGTACTTC
CDR3 protein: CAWSETSGRFYEQYF

D gene: -
clone size: once
J gene: TRBJ1-2
V gene: TRBV18
CDR3 DNA: TGTGCCAGCTCACCGGTACATGGCTACACCTTC
CDR3 protein: CASSPVHGYTF

D gene: -
clone size: -
J gene: TRBJ1-3
V gene: TRBV7-2
CDR3 DNA: TGTGCCAGCAGCCCAGACAGTAACTCTGGAAACACCATATATTTT
CDR3 protein: CASSPDSNSGNTIYF

D gene: TRBD1
clone size: -
J gene: TRBJ2-5
V gene: TRBV5-1
CDR3 DNA: TGCGCCAGCAGCCAAAGGGACAGGGGACAAGAGACCCAGTACTTC
CDR3 protein: CASSQRDRGQETQYF

D gene: -
clone size: -
J gene: TRBJ1-1
V gene: TRBV7-9
CDR3 DNA: TGTGCCAGCAGCTTAGCGCTAAGGGCTTTCTTT
CDR3 protein: CASSLALRAFF

D gene: -
clone size: -
J gene: TRBJ1-1
V gene: TRBV11-2
CDR3 DNA: TGTGCCAGCAGCCCCCGGACAGAAATGAACACTGAAGCTTTCTTT
CDR3 protein: CASSPRTEMNTEAFF

D gene: -
clone size: -
J gene: TRBJ2-4
V gene: TRBV7-2
CDR3 DNA: TGTGCCAGCAGCATACCGGGGCCCGGGGGCATTCAGTACTTC
CDR3 protein: CASSIPGPGGIQYF

D gene: -
clone size: -
J gene: TRBJ2-1
V gene: TRBV10-1
CDR3 DNA: TGCGCCAGCAGTGAGGCCCATTTGGGCTCCTACAATGAGCAGTTCTTC
CDR3 protein: CASSEAHLGSYNEQFF

D gene: TRBD1
clone size: once
J gene: TRBJ1-1
V gene: TRBV10-2
CDR3 DNA: TGCGCCAGCAGTGAGCCCCGAGACAGGGGATCCACTGAAGCTTTCTTT
CDR3 protein: CASSEPRDRGSTEAFF

D gene: -
clone size: -
J gene: TRBJ1-3
V gene: TRBV5-1
CDR3 DNA: TGCGCCAGCAGCCCCGCAGGGGGAAACACCATATATTTT
CDR3 protein: CASSPAGGNTIYF

D gene: TRBD2
clone size: -
J gene: TRBJ2-1
V gene: TRBV27
CDR3 DNA: TGTGCCAGCAGGCCGACACAGGCTAGCGGGAGGCCATGGCAGTTCTTC
CDR3 protein: CASRPTQASGRPWQFF

D gene: TRBD1
clone size: -
J gene: TRBJ2-2
V gene: TRBV28
CDR3 DNA: TGTGCCAGCAGGCCAGGGGGAACCGGGGAGCTGTTTTTT
CDR3 protein: CASRPGGTGELFF

D gene: -
clone size: -
J gene: TRBJ2-7
V gene: TRBV6-5
CDR3 DNA: TGTGCCAGCAGTTACCCGGGCAGGACCTACGAGCAGTACTTC
CDR3 protein: CASSYPGRTYEQYF

D gene: TRBD2
clone size: -
J gene: TRBJ2-3
V gene: TRBV14
CDR3 DNA: TGTGCCAGCAGCCAAGATCGCCCTAGCGGGAGATATTTT
CDR3 protein: CASSQDRPSGRYF

D gene: -
clone size: -
J gene: TRBJ1-2
V gene: TRBV30
CDR3 DNA: TGTGCCTGGAACGACCGGGACTCTGTTACCTTC
CDR3 protein: CAWNDRDSVTF

D gene: -
clone size: -
J gene: TRBJ2-7
V gene: TRBV7-2
CDR3 DNA: TGTGCCAGCAGCTTAGGGGCGACGAACCCCTACGAGCAGTACTTC
CDR3 protein: CASSLGATNPYEQYF

D gene: -
clone size: -
J gene: TRBJ2-4
V gene: TRBV30
CDR3 DNA: TGTGCCTGGAGCCCCGAACAGGGTGCCAAAAACATTCAGTACTTC
CDR3 protein: CAWSPEQGAKNIQYF

D gene: TRBD2
clone size: once
J gene: TRBJ2-1
V gene: TRBV4-1
CDR3 DNA: TGCGCCAGCAGCCGACTAGCGGGAACCTACAATGAGCAGTTCTTC
CDR3 protein: CASSRLAGTYNEQFF

D gene: -
clone size: -
J gene: TRBJ2-1
V gene: TRBV7-2
CDR3 DNA: TGTGCCAGCAGCTTAGAGGGGCAGGGGCGCAATGAGCAGTTCTTC
CDR3 protein: CASSLEGQGRNEQFF

D gene: -
clone size: once
J gene: TRBJ1-6
V gene: TRBV5-4
CDR3 DNA: TGTGCCAGCAGCCTGGACAGTCCTTCACCCCTCCACTTT
CDR3 protein: CASSLDSPSPLHF

D gene: -
clone size: once
J gene: TRBJ1-6
V gene: TRBV6-1
CDR3 DNA: TGTGCCAGCAGTGAACCGGGCCCGGGGGGTTCACCCCTCCACTTT
CDR3 protein: CASSEPGPGGSPLHF

D gene: -
clone size: -
J gene: TRBJ1-1
V gene: TRBV6-6
CDR3 DNA: TGTGCCAGCAGTTACTCCGGAGGGGAGAACACTGAAGCTTTCTTT
CDR3 protein: CASSYSGGENTEAFF

D gene: -
clone size: -
J gene: TRBJ1-2
V gene: TRBV18
CDR3 DNA: TGTGCCAGCTCCACCGCGGCAAGAGATGGCTACACCTTC
CDR3 protein: CASSTAARDGYTF

D gene: TRBD1
clone size: -
J gene: TRBJ1-1
V gene: TRBV5-3
CDR3 DNA: TGTGCCAGCAGCCTTACAGGGGTGAACACTGAAGCTTTCTTT
CDR3 protein: CASSLTGVNTEAFF

D gene: -
clone size: -
J gene: TRBJ2-2
V gene: TRBV1
CDR3 DNA: TGCACCAGCAGCCTGACGAGGGAGGGATGGGCCGGGGAGCTGTTTTTT
CDR3 protein: CTSSLTREGWAGELFF

D gene: -
clone size: -
J gene: TRBJ1-2
V gene: TRBV5-1
CDR3 DNA: TGCGCCAGCAGCTTTAACCGGGACACTACTAACTATGGCTACACCTTC
CDR3 protein: CASSFNRDTTNYGYTF

D gene: -
clone size: -
J gene: TRBJ2-1
V gene: TRBV4-3
CDR3 DNA: TGCGCCAGCAGCCAGGTCAGGGCAGGCTACAATGAGCAGTTCTTC
CDR3 protein: CASSQVRAGYNEQFF

D gene: -
clone size: -
J gene: TRBJ2-7
V gene: TRBV7-2
CDR3 DNA: TGTGCCAGCAGCCCTCGGAGAGATAGATACGAGCAGTACTTC
CDR3 protein: CASSPRRDRYEQYF

D gene: -
clone size: -
J gene: TRBJ2-1
V gene: TRBV7-2
CDR3 DNA: TGTGCCAGCAGCCTACTGGGGCTAGGGTACAATGAGCAGTTCTTC
CDR3 protein: CASSLLGLGYNEQFF

D gene: -
clone size: -
J gene: TRBJ2-7
V gene: TRBV5-1
CDR3 DNA: TGCGCCAGCAGTTCCGACAGGCCCTACGAGCAGTACTTC
CDR3 protein: CASSSDRPYEQYF

D gene: TRBD1
clone size: -
J gene: TRBJ2-1
V gene: TRBV11-3
CDR3 DNA: TGTGCCAGCAGCCGCAGGGGGCAGGCAGACAATGAGCAGTTCTTC
CDR3 protein: CASSRRGQADNEQFF

D gene: TRBD1
clone size: -
J gene: TRBJ2-7
V gene: TRBV29-1
CDR3 DNA: TGCAGCGTTGATTGGGGGTCAGGACAGGGAACCACCTACGAGCAGTACTTC
CDR3 protein: CSVDWGSGQGTTYEQYF

D gene: -
clone size: -
J gene: TRBJ2-2
V gene: TRBV9
CDR3 DNA: TGTGCCGGTCAAAGTATTAATCTGAACACCGGGGAGCTGTTTTTT
CDR3 protein: CAGQSINLNTGELFF

D gene: TRBD2
clone size: once
J gene: TRBJ2-1
V gene: TRBV9
CDR3 DNA: TGTGCCAGCAGCGTTCTAGCGGGAGTGTACAATGAGCAGTTCTTC
CDR3 protein: CASSVLAGVYNEQFF

D gene: -
clone size: -
J gene: TRBJ1-2
V gene: TRBV20-1
CDR3 DNA: TGCAGTGCTAGATCCGGTGGCTACACCTTC
CDR3 protein: CSARSGGYTF

D gene: -
clone size: -
J gene: TRBJ1-1
V gene: TRBV11-2
CDR3 DNA: TGTGCCAGCAGCTTGATGGGGGGGAACACTGAAGCTTTCTTT
CDR3 protein: CASSLMGGNTEAFF

D gene: -
clone size: once
J gene: TRBJ2-1
V gene: TRBV7-3
CDR3 DNA: TGTGCCAGCAGCCGGAGCTTCACCTACAATGAGCAGTTCTTC
CDR3 protein: CASSRSFTYNEQFF

D gene: -
clone size: -
J gene: TRBJ1-2
V gene: TRBV27
CDR3 DNA: TGTGCCAGCAGTTTAAGGCGGGGTGCCTATGGCTACACCTTC
CDR3 protein: CASSLRRGAYGYTF